One and the same sample provided the 5 T cell receptor beta chains below, sequenced in a study of cytomegalovirus exposure and HLA in healthy donors. Clones were read by immunoSEQ multiplex PCR, and TCRdb kept only the in-frame ones, dropping some. The sample includes under 75,000 clones, less than 96% seen only once; the top ten take 1.2%. Sequenced input: PBMCs. The source is a woman aged 18-29 years in good health and CMV-seronegative.

This chain joins TRBV7-6 and TRBJ2-7, with D unresolved. The ends were cut back, 0 bases at V and 6 bases at J, with 12 bases in the middle. This CDR3 has 14 amino acids. The germline V gene has CDR1 SGHVS and CDR2 FNYEAQ. The CDR3 nucleotides read TGTGCCAGCAGCTTAGCGGTGGCGGTGGGCGAGCAGTACTTC. This codes for CASSLAVAVGEQYF.

The CDR3 region has the DNA TGCGCCAGCAGCTTGGGGTCTAGCGGGTTGGAGACCCAGTACTTC. Its protein product is CASSLGSSGLETQYF. V usage is TRBV5-1 and J usage is TRBJ2-5; TRBD2 aligns across 8 bases. The germline V gene encodes CDR1 SGHRS and CDR2 YFSETQ. The CDR3 sequence is 15 residues long. Trimming cost V 0 bases and J 5 bases; bases outside gene matches: 6.

This clone occurred once. The J gene is TRBJ1-1, the V gene TRBV4-1, with 7 bases aligning to TRBD1. Germline CDR1 MGHRA, CDR2 YSYEKL. V shed 0 bases, J shed 9 bases, and the junction held 4 bases outside the gene matches. The CDR3 totals 13 residues. CDR3 DNA: TGCGCCAGCAGCCAAGAACGGGACAGAAAAGCTTTCTTT. This gives the protein CASSQERDRKAFF.

The chain is built from TRBV11-2 and TRBJ1-2; unclear D gene. The CDR3 has 13 residues. Looked up from germline, CDR1 is SGHAT and CDR2 is FQNNGV. V dropped 4 bases and J dropped 9 bases, with 15 bases sitting between them. The CDR3 spells CASSSHGETRYTF. In DNA, the CDR3 is TGTGCCAGCAGCTCCCATGGTGAAACACGCTACACCTTC.

In this sample, this clone turned up once. Within the sample, other DNA sequences also encode this same CDR3. The V call is TRBV5-6, the J call TRBJ2-1; 9 bases align to TRBD2. CDR3 size: 14 residues. CDR1 SGHDT and CDR2 YYEEEE come from the germline V gene. V was clipped by 0 bases and J by 9 bases; unmatched bases: 4. CDR3 DNA sequence: TGTGCCAGCAGCTTGGGGTTAGCGGGGGTTGAGCAGTTCTTC. Its protein product is CASSLGLAGVEQFF.